One T cell receptor beta chain is described in this entry. The sample belongs to a study of blood T cell repertoires in COVID-19. Study context: COVID-19 samples collected from the United States, Italy and Spain covered acute and convalescent phases. In each case, the material was cDNA or gDNA derived from T cells, B-cell-depleted T cells, or PBMCs.

As handled by the study authors: Estimated nucleated cell counts came from reference gene primer amplification. Generated by immunoSEQ multiplex PCR, the TCRdb table keeps only in-frame clones and is missing some. That table furnishes V, J and clone size, whereas the DNA furnished D and trimming. The sample has tens of thousands of clones, about 93% seen once; the top ten hold more than 8%. Germline V gene sequence: CDR1 SGHRS, CDR2 YFSETQ. Trimming pared 0 bases from V and 2 bases from J, leaving 9 bases between. The CDR3 runs 16 residues. The chain uses TRBV5-1 and TRBJ2-6; tentative D call: TRBD1 (5 bases). Sample: peripheral blood. This sequence was found in a human donor in a cohort sampled during active COVID-19. This chain's CDR3 is CASSLAGPAGANVLTF. In DNA form, the CDR3 reads TGCGCCAGCAGCTTGGCAGGGCCCGCTGGGGCCAACGTCCTGACTTTC. The full variable domain, completed using reference TRBV5-1 and TRBJ2-6, is KAGVTQTPRYLIKTRGQQVTLSCSPISGHRSVSWYQQTPGQGLQFLFEYFSETQRNKGNFPGRFSGRQFSNSRSEMNVSTLELGDSALYLCASSLAGPAGANVLTFGAGSRLTVL.